This passage covers 20 T cell receptor beta chains from one sample sequenced in a study of chemoradiotherapy in HPV16-positive cancers (dated by TCRdb to 2022 to 2024). Library preparation used the immunoSEQ multiplex PCR assay. TCRdb mirrors the immuneACCESS table, restricted to in-frame sequences. Some clones are absent from its copies; in checked studies, under half trace to an unresolved V gene, and the reason for the others is unknown. The sample table contains about 920 clones; only one count was recorded for 85% to 95% of them. In total, the top ten clones hold about 4% of the sample. Specimen: tumor tissue, collected from a patient who underwent chemoradiotherapy. These receptors were collected from a human donor with HPV-associated anogenital cancer.

The chain links TRBV7-9 to TRBJ2-7, with TRBD1 as a possible D gene (6 bases). This CDR3 spans 14 amino acids. Germline V gene data show CDR1 as SEHNR and CDR2 as FQNEAQ (reference sequence). Trimming left V 3 bases short and J 6 bases short, with 15 bases between. The CDR3: CASSFPDRFFEQYF. The CDR3 bases are TGTGCCAGCAGCTTTCCCGACAGGTTCTTCGAGCAGTACTTC.

The chain employs TRBV9 and TRBJ1-2; D may be TRBD1 (5 bases). The CDR3 spans 15 residues. Germline values: CDR1 SGDLS, CDR2 YYNGEE. V was shortened by 4 bases and J by 5 bases, with 18 bases between the two germline ends. Here the CDR3 DNA reads TGTGCCAGCAGCCCCCAGGAAGGGGCGGGGTATGGCTACACCTTC. Translation: CASSPQEGAGYGYTF.

This clone has a single count. The V and J genes are TRBV7-9 and TRBJ2-6; D is uncertain. The length of the CDR3 is 16 residues. Looked up from germline, CDR1 is SEHNR and CDR2 is FQNEAQ (reference sequence). The V end lost 6 bases, the J end lost 4 bases, and 16 bases lay between the germline ends. DNA of the CDR3: TGTGCCAGCAGACCCGTCTTAGGGTCCGGGGCCAACGTCCTGACTTTC. Amino acid sequence: CASRPVLGSGANVLTF.

The chain joins TRBV29-1 to TRBJ1-2, with D unclear. The germline CDR1 and CDR2 sequences are SQVTM and ANQGSEA. The CDR3 runs to 12 residues. Deletions cut 6 bases from V and 7 bases from J, with 15 bases between. In DNA form, the CDR3 reads TGCAGCGTCGCTCGGTCAACGCTTGGCTACACCTTC. Translated: CSVARSTLGYTF.

The chain combines TRBV28 with TRBJ1-5; D is unclear. Between the trimmed V and J ends, which lost 0 bases and 9 bases, there was a span of 6 bases. The CDR3 length is 12 residues. Germline CDR1 reads MDHEN; CDR2 reads SYDVKM. The CDR3 here is CASSLWSGPQHF. The CDR3 region has the DNA TGTGCCAGCAGTTTATGGAGTGGGCCCCAGCATTTT.

This chain links TRBV27 with TRBJ1-2, with a possible D match to TRBD1 (5 bases). Germline V gives CDR1 MNHEY, CDR2 SMNVEV (reference sequence). There are 13 residues in the CDR3. V was clipped by 6 bases and J by 4 bases, with 12 bases between them. This CDR3 is CASSSGLTYGYTF. For the CDR3, the DNA is TGTGCCAGCAGCTCGGGACTGACCTATGGCTACACCTTC.

The J gene is TRBJ2-7, the V gene TRBV29-1; TRBD2 is a possible D gene (5 bases). Germline V gives CDR1 SQVTM, CDR2 ANQGSEA. Trimming took 5 bases from V and 3 from J, leaving 14 bases between them. This CDR3 is built from 13 residues. The CDR3 sequence: CSVRGQTDYEQYF. The CDR3 DNA sequence: TGCAGCGTTCGAGGGCAGACCGACTACGAGCAGTACTTC.

V gene TRBV6-6 combines with J gene TRBJ2-7; 7 bases map to TRBD2. Trimming removed 2 bases from V and 0 bases from J; junction bases left unmatched: 7. Germline-derived CDR1 and CDR2 are MNHNY and SVGAGI (reference sequence). The CDR3 consists of 16 residues. CDR3 sequence (DNA): TGTGCCAGCAGTTACGGGGTCGGGGGGACCTCCTACGAGCAGTACTTC. Translating it yields CASSYGVGGTSYEQYF.

The rearrangement links TRBV13 to TRBJ2-2; no definite D call. V was trimmed by 5 bases and J by 1 base, leaving 5 bases between them. The germline V gene has CDR1 PRHDT and CDR2 FYEKMQ (reference sequence). This CDR3 is built from 13 residues. As DNA, the CDR3 is TGTGCCAGCAGCGCGGTGAACACCGGGGAGCTGTTTTTT. Encoded protein: CASSAVNTGELFF. The complete variable domain, with remaining parts taken from reference TRBV13 and TRBJ2-2, reads AAGVIQSPRHLIKEKRETATLKCYPIPRHDTVYWYQQGPGQDPQFLISFYEKMQSDKGSIPDRFSAQQFSDYHSELNMSSLELGDSALYFCASSAVNTGELFFGEGSRLTVL.

V gene TRBV5-4 combines with J gene TRBJ1-6; the D gene is possibly TRBD1 (5 bases). The ends were cut back, 1 base at V and 11 bases at J, with 22 bases in the middle. The CDR3 spans 17 residues. Germline assignment: CDR1 SGHNT and CDR2 YYREEE (reference sequence). CDR3 loop: CASSLTPGGSSAPPLHF. CDR3 DNA: TGTGCCAGCAGCTTGACCCCCGGGGGATCGTCAGCTCCACCCCTCCACTTT.

The chain links TRBV5-4 to TRBJ2-3, with TRBD2 matching over 7 bases. Germline V gene lookup returns CDR1 SGHNT and CDR2 YYREEE (reference sequence). The CDR3 length is 16 residues. V was pared by 0 bases and J by 0 bases, with 4 bases of the junction left unmatched. The CDR3 DNA follows: TGTGCCAGCAGCTTGGGTGGACTAGGCAGCACAGATACGCAGTATTTT. This gives the protein CASSLGGLGSTDTQYF.

J is TRBJ2-5 and V is TRBV9; 12 bases agree with TRBD1. Germline V CDR1 and CDR2: SGDLS, YYNGEE. Unmatched junction bases numbered 7, after V lost 2 bases and J lost 5 bases. There are 16 residues in the CDR3. The CDR3 DNA reads TGTGCCAGCAGCGTTCTTGGGACAGGGGGCATCGAGACCCAGTACTTC. Translated, it gives CASSVLGTGGIETQYF. The full variable domain, with the rest looked up from reference TRBV9 and TRBJ2-5, is DSGVTQTPKHLITATGQRVTLRCSPRSGDLSVYWYQQSLDQGLQFLIQYYNGEERAKGNILERFSAQQFPDLHSELNLSSLELGDSALYFCASSVLGTGGIETQYFGPGTRLLVL.

This chain connects TRBV30 to TRBJ1-2; D is uncertain. The CDR3 covers 12 residues. V was trimmed by 1 base and J by 8 bases, leaving 11 bases between them. The germline gives CDR1 GTSNPN, CDR2 SVGIG (reference sequence). The CDR3 spells CAWSGGIGGYTF. CDR3 sequence (DNA): TGTGCCTGGAGTGGGGGAATCGGGGGCTACACCTTC.

This chain joins TRBV10-2 and TRBJ1-6; no clear D gene. The germline CDR1 and CDR2 sequences are WSHSY and SAAADI. This CDR3 is 16 amino acids long. The germline V and J ends were trimmed by 0 bases and 4 bases, with 10 bases remaining between them. DNA for the CDR3: TGCGCCAGCAGTGAGTCCTTTGGACGGTATAATTCACCCCTCCACTTT. It encodes CASSESFGRYNSPLHF.

The chain's CDR3 is CASSVSPDSPLHF. The DNA of the CDR3 is TGTGCCAGCAGCGTAAGTCCCGATTCACCCCTCCACTTT. V usage is TRBV7-9 and J usage is TRBJ1-6; D not resolved. Germline CDR1 reads SEHNR; CDR2 reads FQNEAQ (reference sequence). This CDR3 is built from 13 residues. Trimming shortened V by 5 bases and J by 8 bases, and 10 bases separated the two germline ends.

V usage is TRBV19 and J usage is TRBJ1-1; tentatively, D is TRBD1 (5 bases). Germline assignment: CDR1 LNHDA and CDR2 SQIVND (reference sequence). The CDR3 has 12 residues. V was shortened by 9 bases and J by 4 bases, with 12 bases between the two germline ends. CDR3 DNA: TGTGCCAGCGGGGGACTGGGCACTGAAGCTTTCTTT. Amino acid sequence: CASGGLGTEAFF.

The V call is TRBV5-5, the J call TRBJ2-5; 7 bases match TRBD1. From germline, CDR1 is SGHKS and CDR2 YYEKEE (reference sequence). Trimming at V came to 4 bases and at J to 4 bases, leaving 10 bases not matched to a gene. This CDR3 spans 15 amino acids. CDR3 residues: CASSQTGTAGETQYF. CDR3 nucleotides: TGTGCCAGCAGCCAAACCGGGACAGCCGGAGAGACCCAGTACTTC.

This chain joins TRBV19 and TRBJ2-7; 7 bases line up with TRBD2. The CDR3 runs to 13 residues. After removal of 6 bases from V and 4 bases from J, the junction contained 6 bases not matched to a gene. The germline CDR1 and CDR2 sequences are LNHDA and SQIVND (reference sequence). CDR3 amino acids: CASSPREEYEQYF. CDR3 coding DNA: TGTGCCAGTAGCCCCCGGGAGGAATACGAGCAGTACTTC.

V usage is TRBV5-1 and J usage is TRBJ2-3; D not certain. The CDR3 is 13 amino acids. Germline-derived CDR1 and CDR2 are SGHRS and YFSETQ. Trimming pared 4 bases from V and 0 bases from J, leaving 6 bases between. CDR3 coding DNA: TGCGCCAGCAGCCACCCAAGCACAGATACGCAGTATTTT. It codes for CASSHPSTDTQYF.

This sequence joins TRBV28 and TRBJ1-1, with TRBD1 matching 7 bases. The V segment lost 6 bases and the J segment 6 bases; nucleotides outside the gene matches: 7. The CDR3 consists of 13 residues. Germline CDR1 is MDHEN and CDR2 is SYDVKM. The CDR3 nucleotides read TGTGCCAGCAGAAATACAGACAGGGCTGAAGCTTTCTTT. Protein sequence: CASRNTDRAEAFF.